A selection of T cell receptor beta chains follows, all from one sample in a study of blood T cell repertoires in COVID-19. Measured with immunoSEQ multiplex PCR; TCRdb has only the in-frame clones, and not every one. The table has over 80,000 clones, about 89% seen once. The sample was peripheral blood. The receptors shown here come from a human donor in a cohort sampled during active COVID-19. Both conserved end residues are part of each CDR3. Each record gives: J gene, CDR3 length, clone size, V gene, D gene, CDR3 DNA, CDR3 protein. D genes are given only for firm matches. Some rows mark clone size as missing; the rest say once, few, many or name a class of expanded clone.

TRBJ2-1,15,-,TRBV7-2,-,TGTGCCAGCAGCTTAGTTGGCGGTTCCTACAATGAGCAGTTCTTC,CASSLVGGSYNEQFF
TRBJ2-7,12,-,TRBV3-1/TRBV3-2,-,TGTGCCAGCAGCCAGACAGGCTACGAGCAGTACTTC,CASSQTGYEQYF
TRBJ2-2,15,-,TRBV19,TRBD1,TGTGCCAGTAGTATAGGAATGACAGGGTACGGGGAGCTGTTTTTT,CASSIGMTGYGELFF
TRBJ2-1,16,-,TRBV10-3,TRBD2,TGTGCCATCAGTCGGACTAGCGGGAGGCAAGCAGGGGAGCAGTTCTTC,CAISRTSGRQAGEQFF
TRBJ1-2,18,-,TRBV7-2,-,TGTGCCAGCACCCCCACGGCTGGGGCAGACCTTACTAACTATGGCTACACCTTC,CASTPTAGADLTNYGYTF
TRBJ2-7,13,once,TRBV28,TRBD1,TGTGCCATCCGGCCGGGACAGCCCTACGAGCAGTACTTC,CAIRPGQPYEQYF
TRBJ1-1,12,-,TRBV29-1,-,TGCAGCGTCTCAGGGTTGGGAACTGAAGCTTTCTTT,CSVSGLGTEAFF
TRBJ1-1,16,-,TRBV9,TRBD1,TGTGCCAGCAGCGTAGGACAGGGGATACCGAACACTGAAGCTTTCTTT,CASSVGQGIPNTEAFF
TRBJ2-7,15,-,TRBV18,TRBD1,TGTGCCAGCTCACCACCGTACAGGGGGTACGACGAGCAGTACTTC,CASSPPYRGYDEQYF
TRBJ2-7,16,-,TRBV21-1,-,TGTGCCAGCAGCCGCGTGGTGAGCGGGAGACTCTACGAGCAGTACTTC,CASSRVVSGRLYEQYF
TRBJ1-3,15,-,TRBV27,-,TGTGCCAGCAGCTTATCCCGACAGGTTGGAAACACCATATATTTT,CASSLSRQVGNTIYF
TRBJ2-3,13,-,TRBV10-1,-,TGCGCCAGCAGTGTCTCCACGCGGGATACGCAGTATTTT,CASSVSTRDTQYF
TRBJ1-2,14,once,TRBV24-1,-,TGTGCCACCAGTGATATCAGGGTTAACTATGGCTACACCTTC,CATSDIRVNYGYTF
TRBJ2-5,19,-,TRBV27,TRBD2,TGTGCCAGCAGTTTATATGCTTCCCTAGCGGGAGGTCCGCAAGAGACCCAGTACTTC,CASSLYASLAGGPQETQYF
TRBJ1-1,14,-,TRBV28,TRBD1,TGTGCCAGCAGTTACTGGACAGGGGTAATAAAAGCTTTCTTT,CASSYWTGVIKAFF